These 17 T cell receptor beta chains were sequenced from one sample in a study of cytomegalovirus exposure and HLA in healthy donors. Primers included in the PCR were 60 Vbeta and 13 Jbeta primers. Profiling relied on immunoSEQ multiplex PCR, and the TCRdb table lists in-frame clones only, not all of them. The repertoire holds 26,000 or so clones, with nearly 80% as singletons. The sequenced material came from PBMCs. The receptors stem from a male donor in good health and CMV-seronegative.

The chain joins TRBV7-2 to TRBJ1-1, with D hard to call. The CDR3 spans 15 residues. V gave up 4 bases and J gave up 3 bases, with 15 bases separating them. CDR1 is SGHTA and CDR2 is FQGNSA in the germline V gene. The CDR3 sequence is CASSSPSGVDTEAFF. The CDR3 DNA follows: TGTGCCAGCAGCTCCCCCTCCGGGGTTGACACTGAAGCTTTCTTT.

The chain carries TRBV10-3 and TRBJ2-3; 9 nucleotides match TRBD2. The ends lost 4 bases at V and 3 bases at J; junction bases unmatched: 2. The CDR3 has 14 residues. Germline loops: CDR1 ENHRY, CDR2 SYGVKD. This CDR3 is CAISGGGGTDTQYF. Here the CDR3 DNA reads TGTGCCATCAGTGGCGGGGGGGGGACAGATACGCAGTATTTT.

This clone was observed a few times. The V gene is TRBV28, the J gene TRBJ2-5, with 9 bases lining up with TRBD2. The trim removed 8 bases at V and 11 bases at J, leaving 21 bases unmatched. The CDR3 has 16 amino acids. Germline CDR1 reads MDHEN; CDR2 reads SYDVKM. As DNA, the CDR3 is TGTGCCAGCGGACCTCCTCCTCTAGCGGGAAGTCCGGGGCAGTACTTC. It specifies CASGPPPLAGSPGQYF.

The V gene is TRBV30, the J gene TRBJ1-5; D may be TRBD1 (5 bases). The CDR3 is made up of 15 amino acids. Germline lookup yields CDR1 GTSNPN and CDR2 SVGIG (reference sequence). V shed 2 bases and J shed 4 bases, with 15 bases lying between them. The CDR3: CAWSSFRGENQPQHF. CDR3 bases: TGTGCCTGGAGTTCCTTTAGGGGCGAGAATCAGCCCCAGCATTTT.

The chain couples TRBV2 to TRBJ2-7; 10 bases fit TRBD1. The V gene's germline CDR1 is SNHLY and CDR2 FYNNEI. This CDR3 is built from 12 residues. Losses at the gene ends were 6 bases for V and 4 bases for J; bases not matched to a gene: 0. CDR3 bases: TGTGCCAGCAGGGACAGGGGGTACGAGCAGTACTTC. Its translation: CASRDRGYEQYF.

This chain uses TRBV7-2 with TRBJ2-1, with 14 nucleotides matching TRBD2. Germline-derived CDR1 and CDR2 are SGHTA and FQGNSA. CDR3 size: 15 residues. V was pared by 1 base and J by 8 bases, with 1 base of the junction left unmatched. The CDR3 bases are TGTGCCAGCAGCTTAGGACTAGCGGGAGGGGATGAGCAGTTCTTC. Protein product: CASSLGLAGGDEQFF.

The rearrangement links TRBV30 to TRBJ2-2; D possibly corresponds to TRBD2 (5 bases). The CDR3 spans 14 residues. The germline gives CDR1 GTSNPN, CDR2 SVGIG (reference sequence). V lost 0 bases, J lost 5 bases, and 10 bases lay in between. DNA for the CDR3: TGTGCCTGGAGTGTAGCCCGGGATACCGGGGAGCTGTTTTTT. This sequence encodes CAWSVARDTGELFF.

CDR3 coding DNA: TGTGCCAGCGCCGAAGCGTTTGGTGGACTAGCGAACACAGATACGCAGTATTTT. Residues: CASAEAFGGLANTDTQYF. J is TRBJ2-3 and V is TRBV27, with 9 nucleotides matching TRBD2. After removal of 8 bases from V and 2 bases from J, the junction contained 17 bases not matched to a gene. Per germline, CDR1 MNHEY and CDR2 SMNVEV (reference sequence). The CDR3 loop spans 18 amino acids.

This sequence joins TRBV19 and TRBJ1-5; 7 nucleotides match TRBD1. This CDR3 contains 13 residues. Germline V gene data show CDR1 as LNHDA and CDR2 as SQIVND (reference sequence). With 6 bases clipped from V and 4 bases from J, the junction kept 3 bases outside the gene matches. The CDR3 is CASSGTANQPQHF. The CDR3 coding sequence is TGTGCCAGTAGCGGGACAGCAAATCAGCCCCAGCATTTT.

The chain combines TRBV7-8 with TRBJ2-3, with 8 nucleotides matching TRBD2. The germline V gene encodes CDR1 SGHVS and CDR2 FQNEAQ. The CDR3 is 18 residues long. V was pared by 4 bases and J by 1 base, with 13 bases of the junction left unmatched. Here the CDR3 reads CASSSGTARGAGTDTQYF. CDR3 bases: TGTGCCAGCAGCTCCGGGACTGCGCGGGGGGCCGGCACAGATACGCAGTATTTT. The variable domain in full, with the rest retrieved from reference TRBV7-8 and TRBJ2-3, is GAGVSQSPRYKVAKRGQDVALRCDPISGHVSLFWYQQALGQGPEFLTYFQNEAQLDKSGLPSDRFFAERPEGSVSTLKIQRTQQEDSAVYLCASSSGTARGAGTDTQYFGPGTRLTVL.

The chain joins TRBV30 to TRBJ1-5; D call uncertain. V shed 0 bases and J shed 6 bases, with 9 bases lying between them. The CDR3 consists of 13 residues. Germline CDR1 GTSNPN, CDR2 SVGIG (reference sequence). The DNA for the CDR3 is TGTGCCTGGAGTGTACTGGGAGGTCAGCCCCAGCATTTT. Translating gives CAWSVLGGQPQHF.

The sample holds a few counts of this clone. This chain connects TRBV9 to TRBJ2-3; 8 bases match TRBD2. Germline-derived CDR1 and CDR2 are SGDLS and YYNGEE. Unmatched junction bases numbered 8, after V lost 3 bases and J lost 2 bases. The CDR3 loop spans 16 amino acids. The CDR3 reads CASSASGGPDTDTQYF. The CDR3 DNA is TGTGCCAGCAGCGCCTCGGGGGGGCCTGACACAGATACGCAGTATTTT.

This rearrangement joins TRBV9 to TRBJ2-2; 7 positions match TRBD1. The CDR3 runs 17 residues. Germline CDR1 is SGDLS and CDR2 is YYNGEE. V shed 1 base, J shed 1 base, and the junction held 7 bases outside the gene matches. The CDR3 region has the DNA TGTGCCAGCAGCGTACCTTATGGGACAGAGAACACCGGGGAGCTGTTTTTT. It yields the protein CASSVPYGTENTGELFF.

This clone has more than one count but fewer than ten. The V call is TRBV6-1, the J call TRBJ1-3; D is ambiguous. The CDR3 length is 14 residues. Trimming cost V 5 bases and J 4 bases, with 12 bases left between them. Germline loops: CDR1 MNHNS, CDR2 SASEGT. The CDR3: CASSTGGRGNTIYF. In nucleotides, the CDR3 is TGTGCCAGCAGTACGGGTGGGAGAGGAAACACCATATATTTT.

The chain links TRBV4-3 to TRBJ2-2; 7 bases match TRBD1. Germline V lookup: CDR1 LGHNA, CDR2 YSLEER. The CDR3 extends over 17 amino acids. V gave up 1 base and J gave up 0 bases; unmatched junction bases: 5. The CDR3 region has the DNA TGCGCCAGCAGCCAAGGTGGGGACAGCTCGAACACCGGGGAGCTGTTTTTT. This sequence encodes CASSQGGDSSNTGELFF.

The gene calls are TRBV6-1 and TRBJ1-2; 7 bases are a match to TRBD1. The CDR3 extends over 16 amino acids. CDR1 and CDR2 from the germline V gene are MNHNS and SASEGT. V lost 4 bases to trimming and J lost 8 bases; unmatched junction nucleotides: 16. The CDR3 region is CASSVRGQERAFGYTF. The CDR3 DNA sequence: TGTGCCAGCAGTGTGAGGGGGCAGGAAAGAGCATTCGGCTACACCTTC.

For the CDR3, the DNA is TGCGCCAGCAGCCAAGGTAGTGGGTGGAGGGATAATTCACCCCTCCACTTT. Residues: CASSQGSGWRDNSPLHF. The chain joins TRBV4-3 to TRBJ1-6; D is uncertain. Looked up from germline, CDR1 is LGHNA and CDR2 is YSLEER. The CDR3 runs 17 residues. The V gene lost 1 base and the J gene lost 5 bases, with 15 bases spanning the gap.